Following are 2 T cell receptor beta chains from one sample sequenced in a study of T cell clonality in common variable immunodeficiency. Produced via immunoSEQ multiplex PCR; TCRdb's table is partial and in-frame only. The repertoire consists of over 30,000 clones, none detected only once. Sequenced sample: peripheral blood mononuclear cells. The receptors come from a person between 18 and 75 years old in good health.

This clone was counted at least ten times. Read coverage stops 3 residues before the CDR3 terminus; the germline J gene supplies the remainder. This chain joins TRBV7-2 and TRBJ2-3; TRBD2 is a possible D gene (7 bases). The CDR3 contains 15 residues. Germline values: CDR1 SGHTA, CDR2 FQGNSA. CDR3 in amino acids: CASSFGGGGSGTQYF. The part of the CDR3 DNA that was read is TGTGCCAGCAGCTTTGGAGGGGGGGGCTCGGGAACG.

This clone was seen many times. The read stops 3 residues short of the end of the CDR3; the missing end is completed from the germline J gene. This chain joins TRBV2 and TRBJ2-5, with D possibly matching TRBD1 (6 bases). The CDR3 has 13 amino acids. Germline V gives CDR1 SNHLY, CDR2 FYNNEI. Between the trimmed V and J ends, which lost 10 bases and 0 bases, there was a span of 12 bases. The CDR3 here is CATQGGYQETQYF. The CDR3 bases that were read are TGTGCCACTCAAGGGGGTTACCAAGAGACC.